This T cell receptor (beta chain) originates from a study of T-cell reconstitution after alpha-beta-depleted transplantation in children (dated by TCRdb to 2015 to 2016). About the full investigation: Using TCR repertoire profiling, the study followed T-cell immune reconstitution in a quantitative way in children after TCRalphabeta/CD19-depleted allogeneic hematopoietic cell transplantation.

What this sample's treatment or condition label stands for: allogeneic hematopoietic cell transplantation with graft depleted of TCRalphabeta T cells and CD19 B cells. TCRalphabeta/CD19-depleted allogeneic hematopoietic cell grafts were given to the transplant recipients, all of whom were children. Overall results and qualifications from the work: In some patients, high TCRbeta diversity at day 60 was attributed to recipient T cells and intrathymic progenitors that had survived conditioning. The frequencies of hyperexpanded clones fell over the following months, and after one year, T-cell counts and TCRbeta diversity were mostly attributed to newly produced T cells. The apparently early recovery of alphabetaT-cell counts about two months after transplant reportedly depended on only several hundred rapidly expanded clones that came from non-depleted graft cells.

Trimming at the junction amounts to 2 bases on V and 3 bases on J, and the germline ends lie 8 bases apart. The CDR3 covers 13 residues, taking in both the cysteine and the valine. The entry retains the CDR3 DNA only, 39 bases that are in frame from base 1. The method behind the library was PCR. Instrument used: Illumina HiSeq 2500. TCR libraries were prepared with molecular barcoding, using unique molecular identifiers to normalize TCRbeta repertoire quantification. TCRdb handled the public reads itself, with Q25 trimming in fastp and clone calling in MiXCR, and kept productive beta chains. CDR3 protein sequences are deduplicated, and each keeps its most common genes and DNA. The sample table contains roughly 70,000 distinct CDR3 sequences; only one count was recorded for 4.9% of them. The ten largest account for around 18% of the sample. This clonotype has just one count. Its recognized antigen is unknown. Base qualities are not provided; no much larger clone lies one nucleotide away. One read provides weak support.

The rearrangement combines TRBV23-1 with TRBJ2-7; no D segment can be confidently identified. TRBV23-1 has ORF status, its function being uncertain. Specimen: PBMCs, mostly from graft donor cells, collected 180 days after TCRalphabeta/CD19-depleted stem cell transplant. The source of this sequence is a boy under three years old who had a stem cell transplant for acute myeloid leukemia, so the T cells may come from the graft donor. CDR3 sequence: CASSQTSNYEQYV. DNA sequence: TGCGCCAGCAGTCAAACTTCGAACTACGAGCAGTACGTC.